One and the same sample provided the 16 T cell receptor beta chains below, sequenced in a study of cytomegalovirus exposure and HLA in healthy donors. PCR used 60 Vbeta primers and 13 Jbeta primers. TCRdb's copy holds only in-frame clones and misses some; the assay was immunoSEQ multiplex PCR. The sample contains approximately 82,000 clones, roughly 58% of which appear only once. The sequenced sample was PBMCs. The receptors derive from a young woman in good health and CMV-seropositive.

The chain is built from TRBV13 and TRBJ1-1; TRBD1 is a possible D gene (5 bases). The CDR3 is 13 amino acids. From germline, CDR1 is PRHDT and CDR2 FYEKMQ (reference sequence). Trimming stripped 2 bases from V and 6 bases from J, with 10 bases between. CDR3 loop: CASSLYKGPEAFF. CDR3 DNA sequence: TGTGCCAGCAGCTTATATAAGGGGCCTGAAGCTTTCTTT.

Only a few counts were recorded for this clone. The same CDR3 arises from other DNA sequences in this sample as well. The rearrangement uses TRBV7-9 and TRBJ1-1, with 8 bases identical to TRBD1. This CDR3 has 14 amino acids. Unmatched junction bases numbered 12, after V lost 10 bases and J lost 5 bases. The germline gives CDR1 SEHNR, CDR2 FQNEAQ (reference sequence). The CDR3 nucleotides read TGTGCCACCACTCGCGGACAGGGATTAACTGAAGCTTTCTTT. This sequence encodes CATTRGQGLTEAFF.

The gene calls are TRBV7-2 and TRBJ1-1, with 7 positions matching TRBD1. The junction had 7 bases not matched to a gene; V was cut back by 0 bases and J by 6 bases. Germline-derived CDR1 and CDR2 are SGHTA and FQGNSA. CDR3 size: 15 residues. CDR3 sequence: CASSLATGAASEAFF. The CDR3 DNA is TGTGCCAGCAGCTTAGCTACAGGGGCGGCGTCTGAAGCTTTCTTT.

This clone showed up just a few times. Additional DNA sequences in this sample encode the identical CDR3. V and J are TRBV9 and TRBJ2-2; 7 bases map to TRBD1. V lost 5 bases, J lost 0 bases, and 1 base stayed unmatched. The CDR3 sequence is 14 residues long. Germline V gives CDR1 SGDLS, CDR2 YYNGEE. The CDR3 DNA reads TGTGCCAGCAGACAGGGGACGAACACCGGGGAGCTGTTTTTT. Amino acid sequence: CASRQGTNTGELFF.

This chain uses TRBV5-5 with TRBJ2-2, with 11 positions matching TRBD2. The V gene end was trimmed by 5 bases and the J gene end by 9 bases; junction bases not matched to a gene: 12. This CDR3 has 16 residues. CDR1 and CDR2 from the germline V gene are SGHKS and YYEKEE (reference sequence). CDR3 sequence (DNA): TGTGCCAGCAGTCGAACGACTAGCGGGGTTGAGTGGGAGCTGTTTTTT. Its protein product is CASSRTTSGVEWELFF.

The J gene is TRBJ2-7, the V gene TRBV20-1; no clear D. The CDR3 has 11 amino acids. V lost 3 bases to trimming and J lost 3 bases, with 6 bases between them. Germline V CDR1 and CDR2: DFQATT, SNEGSKA (reference sequence). This CDR3 reads CSASLDYEQYF. The CDR3 DNA is TGCAGTGCTAGTTTAGACTACGAGCAGTACTTC.

Only a few counts were recorded for this clone. The chain is built from TRBV19 and TRBJ2-2; 7 nucleotides agree with TRBD1. Germline values: CDR1 LNHDA, CDR2 SQIVND (reference sequence). This CDR3 contains 14 residues. The V gene end was trimmed by 10 bases and the J gene end by 5 bases; junction bases not matched to a gene: 10. In DNA form, the CDR3 reads TGTGCCACTGCGACAGGGTCCCGAACCGGGGAGCTGTTTTTT. Translation: CATATGSRTGELFF.

CDR3 bases: TGTGCCAGCACCGGACAGTATCTTCTCTCCTATAATTCACCCCTCCACTTT. Translation: CASTGQYLLSYNSPLHF. The chain has TRBV28 and TRBJ1-6; tentative D call: TRBD1 (6 bases). The germline V and J ends were trimmed by 7 bases and 0 bases, with 16 bases remaining between them. The germline V gene has CDR1 MDHEN and CDR2 SYDVKM. The CDR3 runs 17 residues.

This clone was recorded a few times. The J gene is TRBJ1-2, the V gene TRBV7-3; 10 bases are a match to TRBD1. V was pared by 7 bases and J by 2 bases, with 7 bases of the junction left unmatched. Germline V CDR1 and CDR2: SGHTA, FQGTGA. CDR3 length: 15 amino acids. The CDR3 region is CASTQGGQGNYGYTF. The CDR3 coding sequence is TGTGCCAGCACCCAAGGGGGACAGGGGAACTATGGCTACACCTTC.

The J gene is TRBJ2-3, the V gene TRBV27, with 9 bases matching TRBD1. The CDR3 extends over 15 amino acids. V lost 7 bases and J lost 9; bases outside the gene matches: 14. Germline values: CDR1 MNHEY, CDR2 SMNVEV (reference sequence). The CDR3 spells CASTSGTGPFRTQYF. CDR3 nucleotide sequence: TGTGCCAGCACCTCCGGGACAGGGCCTTTCAGGACGCAGTATTTT.

The chain uses TRBV7-2 and TRBJ2-3, with 9 bases aligning to TRBD2. The ends lost 5 bases at V and 3 bases at J; junction bases unmatched: 9. CDR1 is SGHTA and CDR2 is FQGNSA in the germline V gene. This CDR3 is built from 16 residues. CDR3 loop: CASSLPGSGGTDTQYF. DNA of the CDR3: TGTGCCAGCAGCCTCCCGGGGAGCGGGGGGACAGATACGCAGTATTTT. Variable domain in full (rest from reference TRBV7-2 and TRBJ2-3): GAGVSQSPSNKVTEKGKDVELRCDPISGHTALYWYRQSLGQGLEFLIYFQGNSAPDKSGLPSDRFSAERTGGSVSTLTIQRTQQEDSAVYLCASSLPGSGGTDTQYFGPGTRLTVL.

This rearrangement joins TRBV9 to TRBJ1-1, with 7 bases fitting TRBD1. The germline V gene has CDR1 SGDLS and CDR2 YYNGEE. CDR3 length: 14 residues. Trimming took 4 bases from V and 1 from J; bases not matched to a gene: 4. CDR3 in amino acids: CASSWGTANTEAFF. For the CDR3, the DNA is TGTGCCAGCAGCTGGGGGACAGCGAACACTGAAGCTTTCTTT.

The chain joins TRBV5-4 to TRBJ1-2; D is ambiguous. Germline V gives CDR1 SGHNT, CDR2 YYREEE (reference sequence). Trimming removed 0 bases from V and 1 base from J, with 7 bases in between. This CDR3 is built from 14 residues. CDR3 nucleotides: TGTGCCAGCAGCTTGGACAGCCTTAACTATGGCTACACCTTC. As protein: CASSLDSLNYGYTF.

This sequence joins TRBV10-3 and TRBJ1-2; 10 positions agree with TRBD1. V shed 4 bases, J shed 8 bases, and the junction held 10 bases outside the gene matches. Germline CDR1 ENHRY, CDR2 SYGVKD. The CDR3 has 15 residues. The CDR3 spells CAISGPTGGGGGYTF. Here the CDR3 DNA reads TGTGCCATCAGTGGCCCGACAGGGGGCGGTGGCGGCTACACCTTC.

The V and J genes are TRBV5-1 and TRBJ2-1, with 12 positions matching TRBD2. Germline V lookup: CDR1 SGHRS, CDR2 YFSETQ. V trimming: 6 bases; J trimming: 6 bases; junction bases outside the gene matches: 13. The CDR3 has 17 amino acids. The chain's CDR3 is CASTPHTSGGRINEQFF. As DNA, the CDR3 is TGCGCCAGCACCCCCCACACTAGCGGGGGGCGGATCAATGAGCAGTTCTTC.

CDR3 sequence reads: CASSYRGSEAFF. In DNA, the CDR3 is TGTGCCAGCAGTTACAGGGGCTCTGAAGCTTTCTTT. The genes are TRBV6-6 and TRBJ1-1, with D perhaps matching TRBD1 (5 bases). CDR1 is MNHNY and CDR2 is SVGAGI in the germline V gene (reference sequence). The CDR3 is 12 residues long. V was clipped by 2 bases and J by 6 bases, with 7 bases between them.